The 13 T cell receptor beta chains below come from one sample, sequenced in a study of T cell clonality in common variable immunodeficiency. Notes on the study in general: Reportedly, TCR beta sequences from common variable immunodeficiency showed fewer deletions and N-nucleotide insertions.

Assay used: immunoSEQ multiplex PCR; TCRdb lists only in-frame clones, some missing. The specimen has about 33,000 clones, none found just once. Antigen specificity for these receptors is unknown. Sequencing used peripheral blood mononuclear cells. The receptors come from a human donor with common variable immunodeficiency.

This clone was detected a few times. This chain's CDR3 is CASSLDIYGYTF. Incomplete CDR3 DNA: TGTGCCAGCAGCTTAGACATTTATGGC. The gene calls are TRBV7-9 and TRBJ1-2; D uncertain. The read ends 3 residues early relative to the CDR3; the germline J gene fills the gap. Looked up from germline, CDR1 is SEHNR and CDR2 is FQNEAQ (reference sequence). V was shortened by 1 base and J by 5 bases, with 5 bases between the two germline ends. The CDR3 spans 12 residues.

This clone was picked up a small number of times. The read ends 3 residues shy of where the CDR3 ends; the end is completed using the germline J gene. The chain joins TRBV30 to TRBJ1-1; TRBD1 agrees at 7 bases. Germline CDR1 is GTSNPN and CDR2 is SVGIG (reference sequence). The CDR3 has 15 amino acids. Germline trimming cut 0 bases from V and 5 bases from J; bases unmatched to any gene: 9. The part of the CDR3 DNA that was read is TGTGCCTGGAGTGTCCAGGGGGTTACTAATACTGAA. Encoded protein: CAWSVQGVTNTE. Given in full, the CDR3 is CAWSVQGVTNTEAFF.

This clone appeared a few times. With the read ending 3 residues before the CDR3 end, the germline J gene is used to fill in that end. The same CDR3 is also encoded by other DNA sequences in this sample. The rearrangement joins TRBV18 to TRBJ2-7; D is ambiguous. Germline V gene lookup returns CDR1 KGHSH and CDR2 LQKENI. The ends were cut back, 5 bases at V and 4 bases at J, with 9 bases in the middle. The CDR3 covers 12 residues. CDR3 DNA (partial): TGTGCCAGCTCAACCAAAGGGTACGAG. Translating it yields CASSTKGYE. The full CDR3 protein reads CASSTKGYEQYF.

This clone was seen a handful of times. The read ends 3 residues before the CDR3 terminus; that terminus is restored from the germline J gene. This chain uses TRBV5-5 with TRBJ2-5; tentative D call: TRBD1 (5 bases). The CDR3 length is 15 residues. Germline assignment: CDR1 SGHKS and CDR2 YYEKEE (reference sequence). V was cut by 0 bases and J by 1 base, with 10 bases left in between. The chain's CDR3 is CASSLVQGSQETQYF. CDR3 DNA, as far as it was read: TGTGCCAGCAGCTTGGTTCAGGGAAGCCAAGAGACC.

This clone appeared a few times. Read data end 3 residues before the CDR3 end; the end is taken from the germline J gene. The rearrangement uses TRBV11-2 and TRBJ2-7; tentatively, D is TRBD2 (6 bases). This CDR3 has 14 residues. Per the germline V gene, CDR1 is SGHAT and CDR2 is FQNNGV. Trimming shortened V by 3 bases and J by 4 bases, and 13 bases separated the two germline ends. CDR3 bases read: TGTGCCAGCAGCTTCGGCGGGGTGCCATACGAG. Protein sequence: CASSFGGVPYE. The complete CDR3 sequence is CASSFGGVPYEQYF. Full variable domain (outside the CDR3, taken from reference TRBV11-2 and TRBJ2-7): EAGVAQSPRYKIIEKRQSVAFWCNPISGHATLYWYQQILGQGPKLLIQFQNNGVVDDSQLPKDRFSAERLKGVDSTLKIQPAKLEDSAVYLCASSFGGVPYEQYFGPGTRLTVT.

This clone was detected a few times. The CDR3 end lies 3 residues beyond the end of the read and is filled in from the germline J gene. The gene calls are TRBV23-1 and TRBJ1-5; 7 positions match TRBD1. TRBV23-1 is classed as an ORF, of uncertain function. Trimming removed 5 bases from V and 4 bases from J; junction bases left unmatched: 8. The length of the CDR3 is 15 residues. The CDR3 DNA, read in part, is TGCGCCAGCAGTGAGCCGGGACAGCTAAATCAGCCC. Amino acid sequence: CASSEPGQLNQP. The complete CDR3 sequence is CASSEPGQLNQPQHF.

The table lists this clone with a few counts. The observed sequence ends 3 residues before the CDR3 terminus, with the missing tail filled in from the germline J gene. V is TRBV29-1 and J is TRBJ2-3, with 11 bases lining up with TRBD2. Germline lookup yields CDR1 SQVTM and CDR2 ANQGSEA. CDR3 length: 16 residues. Trimming removed 1 base from V and 2 bases from J; junction bases left unmatched: 5. The CDR3 bases that were read are TGCAGCGTTGAAGTGCCTAGCGGGGGGACCACAGATACG. Translation gives CSVEVPSGGTTDT. The full CDR3 protein reads CSVEVPSGGTTDTQYF.

A word on this clone: The missing CDR3 end, 3 residues past where the read stops, is filled in from the germline J gene. The J gene is TRBJ2-1, the V gene TRBV7-8; 7 nucleotides line up with TRBD1. CDR1 is SGHVS, CDR2 FQNEAQ, per germline. The CDR3 is 15 residues long. Germline trimming cut 7 bases from V and 0 bases from J; bases unmatched to any gene: 6. The CDR3 loop is CASTSQGVSYNEQFF. The part of the CDR3 DNA that was read is TGTGCCAGCACCTCGCAGGGGGTCTCCTACAATGAG.

Remarks on this clone: The CDR3 end is not reached by the read, which stops 3 residues before it; the germline J gene fills it in. The chain is built from TRBV19 and TRBJ2-3; D gene unclear. CDR1 is LNHDA and CDR2 is SQIVND in the germline V gene (reference sequence). Trimming left V 3 bases short and J 2 bases short, with 3 bases between. The CDR3 is 12 residues long. The CDR3 is CASSINTDTQYF. CDR3 DNA, as far as it was read: TGTGCCAGTAGTATCAACACAGATACG.

This clone turned up a few times. The read finishes 3 residues shy of the CDR3 end, and the germline J gene is used to complete it. The chain joins TRBV6-2 or TRBV6-3 to TRBJ2-7; TRBD1 matches 10 bases. CDR1 MNHEY and CDR2 SVGEGT come from the germline V gene. There are 14 residues in the CDR3. V shed 6 bases and J 1 base; nucleotides not matched to a gene: 3. The sequenced CDR3 bases are TGTGCCAGCAGGGGGACAGGGGAATCCTACGAG. The encoded protein is CASRGTGESYE. The whole CDR3 is CASRGTGESYEQYF.

In this sample, this clone turned up many times. The observed sequence ends 3 residues before the CDR3 terminus, with the missing tail filled in from the germline J gene. The chain links TRBV6-1 to TRBJ1-1; the match to TRBD1 covers 7 bases. This CDR3 region has 14 residues. In germline, CDR1 is MNHNS, CDR2 SASEGT. J lost 5 bases, V lost 3 bases, and 6 bases had no gene match. The CDR3 reads CASSDETGRTEAFF. Incomplete CDR3 DNA: TGTGCCAGCAGTGATGAGACAGGGAGGACTGAA.

This clone appeared many times. Read data end 3 residues before the CDR3 end; the end is taken from the germline J gene. The rearrangement uses TRBV30 and TRBJ1-5; 10 bases map to TRBD1. Germline-derived CDR1 and CDR2 are GTSNPN and SVGIG (reference sequence). The CDR3 extends over 16 amino acids. With 3 bases clipped from V and 2 bases from J, the junction kept 7 bases outside the gene matches. CDR3 in amino acids: CAWSLTGGAGNQPQHF. The DNA read from the CDR3 is TGTGCCTGGAGCCTGACAGGGGGCGCGGGCAATCAGCCC.

This clone was detected ten times or more. Coverage ceases 3 residues before the CDR3 finishes, and the germline J gene fills in the end. The chain is built from TRBV14 and TRBJ2-3; D is possibly TRBD2 (6 bases). This CDR3 has 14 residues. Germline CDR1 is SGHDN and CDR2 is FVKESK. V was shortened by 6 bases and J by 1 base, with 11 bases between the two germline ends. Here the CDR3 reads CASSEGTRTDTQYF. The sequenced CDR3 bases are TGTGCCAGCAGTGAAGGGACTCGCACAGATACG. The whole variable domain, filled in from reference TRBV14 and TRBJ2-3, reads EAGVTQFPSHSVIEKGQTVTLRCDPISGHDNLYWYRRVMGKEIKFLLHFVKESKQDESGMPNNRFLAERTGGTYSTLKVQPAELEDSGVYFCASSEGTRTDTQYFGPGTRLTVL.